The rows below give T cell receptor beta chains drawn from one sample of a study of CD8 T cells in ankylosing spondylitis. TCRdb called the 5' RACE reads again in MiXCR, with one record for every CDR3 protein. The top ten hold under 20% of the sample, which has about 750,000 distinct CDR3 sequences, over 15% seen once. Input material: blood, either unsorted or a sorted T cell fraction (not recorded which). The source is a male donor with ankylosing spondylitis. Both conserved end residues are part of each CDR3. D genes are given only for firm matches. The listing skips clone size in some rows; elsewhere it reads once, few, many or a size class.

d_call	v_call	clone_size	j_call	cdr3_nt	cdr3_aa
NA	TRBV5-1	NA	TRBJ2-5	TGCGCCAGCAGCTTGGCCGTTCGAGGGGAGACCCAGTACTTC	CASSLAVRGETQYF
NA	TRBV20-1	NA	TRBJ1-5	TGCAGTGCTGTCCAATCAGGGGGCAATCAGCCCCAGCATTTT	CSAVQSGGNQPQHF
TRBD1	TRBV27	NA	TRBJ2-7	TGTGCCAGCAGTCTGAATCGGGACAGGGTCTCCTACGAGCAGTACTTC	CASSLNRDRVSYEQYF
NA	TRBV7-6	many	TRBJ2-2	TGTGCCAGCAGCTGGGCTATTGGGGGCGCGAACACCGGGGAGCTGTTTTTT	CASSWAIGGANTGELFF
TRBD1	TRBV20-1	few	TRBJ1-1	TGCAGTGCTAGGAGGGGGGACAGGGCGGTGAACACTGAAGCTTTCTTT	CSARRGDRAVNTEAFF
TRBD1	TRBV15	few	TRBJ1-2	TGTGCCACCAGCCCCCATGGGACAGTGCGTAACTATGGCTACACCTTC	CATSPHGTVRNYGYTF
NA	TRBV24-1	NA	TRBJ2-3	TGTGCCACCAGTGGGGGGGGCACAGATACGCAGTATTTT	CATSGGGTDTQYF
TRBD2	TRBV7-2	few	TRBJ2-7	TGTGCCAGCAGCTTAGGAGTGGGAGGGCCCTACGAGCAGTACTTC	CASSLGVGGPYEQYF
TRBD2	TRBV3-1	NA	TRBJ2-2	TGTGCCAGCAGACAGCGGGGCGGGGAGCTGTTTTTT	CASRQRGGELFF
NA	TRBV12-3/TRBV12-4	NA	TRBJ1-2	TGTGCCAGCAGTTTGAGCAGAACTCACTATGGCTACACCTTC	CASSLSRTHYGYTF
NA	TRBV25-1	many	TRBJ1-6	TGTGCCAGCAGTGAATCGGCAGGGGTACCCCTCCACTTT	CASSESAGVPLHF
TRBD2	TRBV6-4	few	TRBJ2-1	TGTGCCAGCCGGACTAGCGAGAGCTCCTACAATGAGCAGTTCTTC	CASRTSESSYNEQFF
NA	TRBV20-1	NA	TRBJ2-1	TGCAGTGCTAGAGATGCCGGGGGATACAATGAGCAGTTCTTC	CSARDAGGYNEQFF
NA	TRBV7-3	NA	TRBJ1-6	TGTGCCAGCAGCCCCGGACCCGGAGAAGCCCTCCACTTT	CASSPGPGEALHF
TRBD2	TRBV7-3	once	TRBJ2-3	TGTGCCAGCAGCTTGATAGCGGGACTAGCGGGAGGCACAGATACGCAGTATTTT	CASSLIAGLAGGTDTQYF
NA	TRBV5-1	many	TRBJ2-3	TGCGCCAGCAGCTTGGGACACCGAAACCCTAGCACAGATACGCAGTATTTT	CASSLGHRNPSTDTQYF
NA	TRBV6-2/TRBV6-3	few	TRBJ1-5	TGTGCCAGCAGTTACGAGTTACAGACCGGCCGGCATAGCAATCAGCCCCAGCATTTT	CASSYELQTGRHSNQPQHF
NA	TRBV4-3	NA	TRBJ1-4	TGCGCCAGCAGCCAAGAAAGCGAAAAACTGTTTTTT	CASSQESEKLFF
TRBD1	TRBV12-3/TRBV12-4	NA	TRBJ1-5	TGTGCCAGCAGTTTCGGGACAGGGGGCCTGCCCCAGCATTTT	CASSFGTGGLPQHF
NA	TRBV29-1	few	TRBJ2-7	TGCAGCGCGGTTGGAGACTACGAGCAGTACTTC	CSAVGDYEQYF
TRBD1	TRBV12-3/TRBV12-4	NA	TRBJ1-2	TGTGCCAGCAGGGGGACAGGGGAATTGTGGGGCTACACCTTC	CASRGTGELWGYTF
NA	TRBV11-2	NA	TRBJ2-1	TGTGCCAGCAGCCCGCGCGGGACCTCTCACAGAGCCTACAATGAGCAGTTCTTC	CASSPRGTSHRAYNEQFF